The 25 T cell receptor beta chains below come from one sample, sequenced in a study of blood T cell repertoires in COVID-19 (dated by TCRdb to the early 2020s). Library creation used the immunoSEQ multiplex PCR assay. Drawn from immuneACCESS, this table holds only the in-frame rearrangements with V and J called that TCRdb kept. Clones are partly lost; checked studies trace under half to an unresolved V gene and leave the rest unexplained. The sample table contains around 120,000 clones; only one count was recorded for roughly 90% of them. The ten largest clones represent 3.8% of the sample. Sequencing used peripheral blood. The receptors here all came from a woman aged 60 to 75 with COVID-19, enrolled during active disease.

The gene calls are TRBV6-2 or TRBV6-3 and TRBJ1-3; D is undetermined. Germline V gives CDR1 MNHEY, CDR2 SVGEGT. This CDR3 comprises 16 residues. V gave up 6 bases and J gave up 1 base, with 16 bases separating them. The CDR3: CASSPLWQISGNTIYF. CDR3 nucleotides: TGTGCCAGCAGCCCGCTTTGGCAGATTTCTGGAAACACCATATATTTT.

The sample holds a few counts of this clone. The chain couples TRBV9 to TRBJ1-2; D is possibly TRBD1 (6 bases). V gave up 3 bases and J gave up 6 bases, with 18 bases separating them. Germline V lookup: CDR1 SGDLS, CDR2 YYNGEE. This CDR3 has 15 residues. CDR3 sequence: CASSAHHAGDNGYTF. The CDR3 DNA is TGTGCCAGCAGCGCACACCACGCAGGGGATAATGGCTACACCTTC.

Of note for this clone: Other DNA sequences within the sample encode an identical CDR3. V is TRBV15 and J is TRBJ1-2; D possibly corresponds to TRBD1 (6 bases). The CDR3 is 13 amino acids. Germline loops: CDR1 LNHNV, CDR2 YYDKDF (reference sequence). The V gene lost 1 base and the J gene lost 4 bases, with 7 bases spanning the gap. The CDR3 reads CATSRGGGYGYTF. CDR3 coding DNA: TGTGCCACCAGCAGAGGAGGGGGCTATGGCTACACCTTC. Drawing the rest from reference TRBV15 and TRBJ1-2, the complete variable domain is DAMVIQNPRYQVTQFGKPVTLSCSQTLNHNVMYWYQQKSSQAPKLLFHYYDKDFNNEADTPDNFQSRRPNTSFCFLDIRSPGLGDTAMYLCATSRGGGYGYTFGSGTRLTVV.

J is TRBJ2-5 and V is TRBV7-2; the D gene is possibly TRBD1 (6 bases). This CDR3 contains 13 residues. Germline lookup yields CDR1 SGHTA and CDR2 FQGNSA. The V and J ends lost 3 bases and 5 bases respectively, with 10 bases between them. CDR3 nucleotides: TGTGCCAGCAGCTTCCTAACAGGGGAGACCCAGTACTTC. Translation: CASSFLTGETQYF.

The chain joins TRBV9 to TRBJ2-2; no clear D. This CDR3 is built from 16 residues. V was clipped by 6 bases and J by 1 base, with 16 bases between them. CDR1 is SGDLS, CDR2 YYNGEE, per germline. The CDR3 loop reads CASTLRQAQNTGELFF. Written as DNA, the CDR3 is TGTGCCAGCACCCTAAGGCAGGCCCAGAACACCGGGGAGCTGTTTTTT.

The V call is TRBV18, the J call TRBJ1-3; D possibly corresponds to TRBD1 (6 bases). Germline-derived CDR1 and CDR2 are KGHSH and LQKENI. The CDR3 has 15 residues. The ends were cut back, 2 bases at V and 6 bases at J, with 14 bases in the middle. CDR3 nucleotides: TGTGCCAGCTCACCAGCCGCAGGGGAGATAAACACCATATATTTT. Translating gives CASSPAAGEINTIYF.

The count of this clone is one. The chain has TRBV6-6 and TRBJ1-6; a weak D match, TRBD1 (5 bases). CDR3 length: 16 residues. Germline CDR1 MNHNY, CDR2 SVGAGI (reference sequence). Trimming left V 6 bases short and J 0 bases short, with 12 bases between. CDR3: CASSDRISSYNSPLHF. The CDR3 DNA is TGTGCCAGCAGCGACAGAATTAGCTCCTATAATTCACCCCTCCACTTT.

On this clone itself: Germline is not matched at one junction end, which may reflect a read error. J is TRBJ1-1 and V is TRBV3-1 (or the pseudogene TRBV3-2); TRBD1 matches 7 bases. CDR3 length: 14 amino acids. The germline CDR1 and CDR2 sequences are LGHDT and YNNKEL (reference sequence). CDR3 sequence reads: CASSEDGTAREAFF. CDR3 DNA sequence: TGTGCCAGCAGCGAAGATGGGACAGCTCGTGAAGCTTTCTTT.

The chain uses TRBV21-1 and TRBJ2-5; no check of the table's D call, TRBD2, against the DNA was made. TRBV21-1 is a recognized pseudogene. This CDR3 is 13 amino acids long. DNA of the CDR3: TGTGCCAGCAGCGAAACTACTAGCGGGGCAGGGTACTTC. Translating it yields CASSETTSGAGYF.

The chain carries TRBV5-6 and TRBJ2-5; 11 positions match TRBD2. CDR3 length: 15 amino acids. The V gene's germline CDR1 is SGHDT and CDR2 YYEEEE. With V trimmed by 4 bases and J by 3 bases, 5 bases remained unmatched. The CDR3 DNA reads TGTGCCAGCAGCCCACCGACTAGCGGGGAAGAGACCCAGTACTTC. It is translated as CASSPPTSGEETQYF.

This clone was detected once. The chain combines TRBV7-2 with TRBJ2-4; D perhaps matches TRBD1 (6 bases). V shed 1 base and J shed 9 bases, with 10 bases lying between them. The CDR3 covers 13 residues. CDR1 is SGHTA and CDR2 is FQGNSA in the germline V gene. The CDR3 here is CASSLEQGSIQYF. CDR3 nucleotide sequence: TGTGCCAGCAGCTTAGAACAGGGTAGCATTCAGTACTTC.

DNA for the CDR3: TGTGCCAGCAGCTTAGGCGTCACAGGGGTAAATGAGCAGTTCTTC. Translation gives CASSLGVTGVNEQFF. This chain joins TRBV7-7 and TRBJ2-1; 7 bases are a match to TRBD1. This CDR3 is 15 amino acids long. The germline V gene encodes CDR1 SSHAT and CDR2 FNYEAQ (reference sequence). J was trimmed by 7 bases and V by 1 base; bases with no gene match: 7.

The chain joins TRBV7-6 to TRBJ2-5; D may be TRBD1 (7 bases). Germline V gene sequence: CDR1 SGHVS, CDR2 FNYEAQ. This CDR3 has 16 residues. V gave up 0 bases and J gave up 3 bases, with 14 bases separating them. CDR3 bases: TGTGCCAGCAGCTTAGCGCGGGACAGCACCGAAGAGACCCAGTACTTC. This codes for CASSLARDSTEETQYF.

This clone was seen just once. The V gene is TRBV3-1 (or the pseudogene TRBV3-2), the J gene TRBJ1-2; D unresolved. There are 15 residues in the CDR3. The germline V and J ends were trimmed by 0 bases and 8 bases, with 16 bases remaining between them. Germline V CDR1 and CDR2: LGHDT, YNNKEL (reference sequence). Here the CDR3 DNA reads TGTGCCAGCAGCCAAGATATGGTACGGGGAAACGGCTACACCTTC. Translating gives CASSQDMVRGNGYTF.

The genes are TRBV18 and TRBJ1-6; D remains unclear. The CDR3 is 18 amino acids. Trimming left V 0 bases short and J 0 bases short, with 12 bases between. Per the germline V gene, CDR1 is KGHSH and CDR2 is LQKENI. This CDR3 reads CASSPPEGGSSYNSPLHF. The CDR3 DNA sequence: TGTGCCAGCTCACCACCGGAAGGAGGGAGCTCCTATAATTCACCCCTCCACTTT.

CDR3 nucleotide sequence: TGCGCCAGCAGCCCCGCGGACAGATCCAACTATGGCTACACCTTC. It specifies CASSPADRSNYGYTF. V and J are TRBV4-3 and TRBJ1-2; D is possibly TRBD1 (6 bases). This CDR3 region has 15 residues. Trimming removed 4 bases from V and 2 bases from J, with 14 bases in between. The germline V gene has CDR1 LGHNA and CDR2 YSLEER.

For this clone: An end of the junction does not agree with germline; a read error may underlie this. V is TRBV5-1 and J is TRBJ1-4, with D possibly matching TRBD1 (5 bases). The CDR3 sequence is 14 residues long. In germline, CDR1 is SGHRS, CDR2 YFSETQ. The CDR3 coding sequence is TGCGCCAGCAGCATTTCAGGGTCTAAAGAAAAACTGTTTTTT. The encoded protein is CASSISGSKEKLFF.

This rearrangement joins TRBV5-1 to TRBJ2-3; possibly TRBD1 for D (7 bases). CDR1 SGHRS and CDR2 YFSETQ come from the germline V gene. The germline V and J ends were trimmed by 0 bases and 11 bases, with 16 bases remaining between them. The length of the CDR3 is 14 residues. CDR3 DNA: TGCGCCAGCAGCTTGGGGGACAGCCAGCGGGTGCAGTATTTT. Encoded protein: CASSLGDSQRVQYF.

The chain joins TRBV5-7 to TRBJ1-2, with 7 bases identical to TRBD1. TRBV5-7 is an ORF, with its function uncertain. This CDR3 is 14 amino acids long. V lost 1 base and J lost 8; bases outside the gene matches: 8. CDR3 coding DNA: TGTGCCAGCAGCTTGTACAGGGGCGACGAGGGCTACACCTTC. It is translated as CASSLYRGDEGYTF.

The chain combines TRBV6-5 with TRBJ2-3; weak D call: TRBD1 (6 bases). The V gene's germline CDR1 is MNHEY and CDR2 SVGAGI. V dropped 6 bases and J dropped 5 bases, with 15 bases sitting between them. This CDR3 contains 14 residues. As DNA, the CDR3 is TGTGCCAGCAGGCACGTCTCACAGGGAGATACGCAGTATTTT. Translation: CASRHVSQGDTQYF.

This chain connects TRBV7-2 to TRBJ2-5, with TRBD2 identical over 9 bases. V shed 3 bases and J 4 bases; nucleotides not matched to a gene: 3. CDR1 and CDR2 from the germline V gene are SGHTA and FQGNSA. This CDR3 region has 14 residues. The CDR3, as DNA: TGTGCCAGCAGCTTGTCGCGGGGGGGAGAGACCCAGTACTTC. Protein sequence: CASSLSRGGETQYF.

The chain combines TRBV7-6 with TRBJ2-7, with D possibly TRBD2 on 5 matching bases. Germline assignment: CDR1 SGHVS and CDR2 FNYEAQ. V was trimmed by 4 bases and J by 5 bases, leaving 18 bases between them. The CDR3 length is 15 residues. CDR3 amino acids: CASSYAGGVMDEQYF. Written as DNA, the CDR3 is TGTGCCAGCAGCTACGCGGGCGGCGTGATGGACGAGCAGTACTTC.

This rearrangement joins TRBV10-3 to TRBJ2-1; D might be TRBD1 (6 bases). CDR3 length equals 14 residues. Germline V gene data show CDR1 as ENHRY and CDR2 as SYGVKD. Trimming removed 8 bases at V and 5 bases at J, with 16 bases between. CDR3 amino acids: CAILKQGRHNEQFF. The CDR3 region has the DNA TGTGCCATCCTGAAGCAGGGGCGACACAATGAGCAGTTCTTC.

This chain uses TRBV29-1 with TRBJ2-1; no clear D gene. CDR3 length: 14 residues. CDR1 and CDR2 (germline): SQVTM, ANQGSEA. Trimming took 6 bases from V and 0 from J, leaving 12 bases between them. DNA for the CDR3: TGCAGCGTAGACCACAGTCCCTCCTACAATGAGCAGTTCTTC. Encoded protein: CSVDHSPSYNEQFF.

The chain employs TRBV7-2 and TRBJ1-1, with 8 bases that match TRBD1. The CDR3 is made up of 16 amino acids. Per germline, CDR1 SGHTA and CDR2 FQGNSA. J was trimmed by 3 bases and V by 1 base; bases with no gene match: 7. The CDR3, as DNA: TGTGCCAGCAGCTTAGGGAGACAGGGGATAGACACTGAAGCTTTCTTT. Translated, it gives CASSLGRQGIDTEAFF. Complete variable domain (other parts from reference TRBV7-2 and TRBJ1-1): GAGVSQSPSNKVTEKGKDVELRCDPISGHTALYWYRQSLGQGLEFLIYFQGNSAPDKSGLPSDRFSAERTGGSVSTLTIQRTQQEDSAVYLCASSLGRQGIDTEAFFGQGTRLTVV.